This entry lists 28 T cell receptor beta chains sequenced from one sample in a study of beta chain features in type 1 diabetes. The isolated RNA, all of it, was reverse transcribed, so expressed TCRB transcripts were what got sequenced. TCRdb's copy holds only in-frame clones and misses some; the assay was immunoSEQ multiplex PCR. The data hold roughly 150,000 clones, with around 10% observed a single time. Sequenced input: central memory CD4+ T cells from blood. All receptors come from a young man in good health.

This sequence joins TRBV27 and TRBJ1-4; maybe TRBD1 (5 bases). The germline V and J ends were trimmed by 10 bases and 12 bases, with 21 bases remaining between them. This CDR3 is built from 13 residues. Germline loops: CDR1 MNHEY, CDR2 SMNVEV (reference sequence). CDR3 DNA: TGTGCCATCACCAAGGGGAATCCCGATGAACTGTTTTTT. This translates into CAITKGNPDELFF. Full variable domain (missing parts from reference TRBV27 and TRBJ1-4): EAQVTQNPRYLITVTGKKLTVTCSQNMNHEYMSWYRQDPGLGLRQIYYSMNVEVTDKGDVPEGYKVSRKEKRNFPLILESPSPNQTSLYFCAITKGNPDELFFGSGTQLSVL.

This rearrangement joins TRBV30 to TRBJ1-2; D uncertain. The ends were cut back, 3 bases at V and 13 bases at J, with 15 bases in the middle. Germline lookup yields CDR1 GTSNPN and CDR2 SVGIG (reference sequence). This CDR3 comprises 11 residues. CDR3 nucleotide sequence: TGTGCCTGGAGCGTTCTGTGGGCAGCCACCTTC. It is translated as CAWSVLWAATF.

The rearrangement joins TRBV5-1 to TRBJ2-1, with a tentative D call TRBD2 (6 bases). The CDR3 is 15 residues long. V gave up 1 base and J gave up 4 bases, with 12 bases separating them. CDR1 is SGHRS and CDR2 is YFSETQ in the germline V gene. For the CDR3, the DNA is TGCGCCAGCAGCTTGCGAGTCCTAGCGTACAATGAGCAGTTCTTC. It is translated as CASSLRVLAYNEQFF.

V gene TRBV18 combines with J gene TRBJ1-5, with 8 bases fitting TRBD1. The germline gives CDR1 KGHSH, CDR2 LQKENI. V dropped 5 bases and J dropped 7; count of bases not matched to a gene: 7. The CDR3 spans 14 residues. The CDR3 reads CASSGQGLGQPQHF. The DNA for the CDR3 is TGTGCCAGCTCAGGACAGGGTTTGGGGCAGCCCCAGCATTTT.

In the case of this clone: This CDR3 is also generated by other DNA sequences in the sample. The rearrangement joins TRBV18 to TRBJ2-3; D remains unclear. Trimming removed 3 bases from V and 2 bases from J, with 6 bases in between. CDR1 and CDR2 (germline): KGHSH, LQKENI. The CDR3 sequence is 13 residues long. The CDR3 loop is CASSPGSTDTQYF. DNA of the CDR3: TGTGCCAGCTCACCGGGATCCACAGATACGCAGTATTTT.

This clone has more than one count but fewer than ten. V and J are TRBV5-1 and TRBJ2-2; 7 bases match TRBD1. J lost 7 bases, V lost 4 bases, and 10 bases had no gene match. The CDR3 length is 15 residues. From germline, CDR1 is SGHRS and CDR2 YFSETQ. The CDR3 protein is CASSARQGYNGELFF. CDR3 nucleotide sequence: TGCGCCAGCAGCGCGAGACAGGGCTATAACGGGGAGCTGTTTTTT.

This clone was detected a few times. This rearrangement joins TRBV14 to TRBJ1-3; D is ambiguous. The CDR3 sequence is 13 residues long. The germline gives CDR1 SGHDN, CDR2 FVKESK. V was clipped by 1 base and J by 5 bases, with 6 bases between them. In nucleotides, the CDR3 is TGTGCCAGCAGCCAAGTAGGACGAAACACCATATATTTT. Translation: CASSQVGRNTIYF.

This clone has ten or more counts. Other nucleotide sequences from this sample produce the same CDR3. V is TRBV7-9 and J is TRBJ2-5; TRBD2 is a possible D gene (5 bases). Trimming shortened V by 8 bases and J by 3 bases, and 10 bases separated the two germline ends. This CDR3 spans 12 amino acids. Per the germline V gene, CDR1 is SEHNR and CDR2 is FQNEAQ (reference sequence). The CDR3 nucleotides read TGTGCCAGCGGTCGGGGAGAAGAGACCCAGTACTTC. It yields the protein CASGRGEETQYF.

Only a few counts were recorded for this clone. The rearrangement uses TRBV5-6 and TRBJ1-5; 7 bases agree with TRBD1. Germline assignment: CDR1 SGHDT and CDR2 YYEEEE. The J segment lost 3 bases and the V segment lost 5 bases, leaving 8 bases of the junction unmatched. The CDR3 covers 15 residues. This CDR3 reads CASSLRGGPNQPQHF. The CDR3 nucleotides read TGTGCCAGCAGTTTGCGAGGGGGCCCCAATCAGCCCCAGCATTTT.

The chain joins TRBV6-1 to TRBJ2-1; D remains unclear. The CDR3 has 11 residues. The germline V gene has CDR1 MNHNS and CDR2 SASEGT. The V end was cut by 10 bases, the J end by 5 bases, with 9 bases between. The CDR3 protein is CAIRHNNEQFF. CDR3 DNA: TGTGCCATCCGGCACAACAATGAGCAGTTCTTC.

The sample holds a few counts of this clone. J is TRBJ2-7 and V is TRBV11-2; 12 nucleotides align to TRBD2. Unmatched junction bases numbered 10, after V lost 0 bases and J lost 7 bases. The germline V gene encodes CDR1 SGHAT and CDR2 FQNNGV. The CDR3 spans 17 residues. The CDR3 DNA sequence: TGTGCCAGCAGCTTAGAGGCTAGCGGGAGGGGCCTTCGGGAGCAGTACTTC. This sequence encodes CASSLEASGRGLREQYF. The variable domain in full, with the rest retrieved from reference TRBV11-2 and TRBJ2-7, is EAGVAQSPRYKIIEKRQSVAFWCNPISGHATLYWYQQILGQGPKLLIQFQNNGVVDDSQLPKDRFSAERLKGVDSTLKIQPAKLEDSAVYLCASSLEASGRGLREQYFGPGTRLTVT.

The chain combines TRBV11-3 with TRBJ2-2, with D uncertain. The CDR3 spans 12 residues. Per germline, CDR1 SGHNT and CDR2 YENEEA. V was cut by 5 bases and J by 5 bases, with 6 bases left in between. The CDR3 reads CASSLRTGELFF. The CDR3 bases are TGTGCCAGCAGCCTCAGGACCGGGGAGCTGTTTTTT.

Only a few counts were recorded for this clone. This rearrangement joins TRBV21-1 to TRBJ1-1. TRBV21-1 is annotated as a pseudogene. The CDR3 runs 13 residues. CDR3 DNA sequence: TGTGCCAGCAGCAAGATTTTGAACACTGAAGCTTTCTTT. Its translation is CASSKILNTEAFF.

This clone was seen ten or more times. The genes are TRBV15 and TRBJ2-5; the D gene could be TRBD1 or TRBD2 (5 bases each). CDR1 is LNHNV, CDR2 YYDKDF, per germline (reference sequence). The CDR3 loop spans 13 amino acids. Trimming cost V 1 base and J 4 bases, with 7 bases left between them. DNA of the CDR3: TGTGCCACCAGCAGAGCCGGGGCAGAGACCCAGTACTTC. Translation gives CATSRAGAETQYF.

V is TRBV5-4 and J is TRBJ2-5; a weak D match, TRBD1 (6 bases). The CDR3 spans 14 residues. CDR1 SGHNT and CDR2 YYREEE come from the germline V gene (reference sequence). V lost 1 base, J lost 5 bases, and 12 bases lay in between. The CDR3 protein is CASSLQGTGETQYF. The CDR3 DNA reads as TGTGCCAGCAGCTTGCAGGGGACGGGGGAGACCCAGTACTTC.

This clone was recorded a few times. The CDR3 reads CASRNGASRYNEQFF. The CDR3 DNA reads TGTGCCAGCAGGAATGGGGCTAGCAGATACAATGAGCAGTTCTTC. J is TRBJ2-1 and V is TRBV6-5; D tentatively reads TRBD1 or TRBD2 (5 bases each). V lost 6 bases, J lost 4 bases, and 16 bases lay in between. This CDR3 comprises 15 residues. The germline V gene encodes CDR1 MNHEY and CDR2 SVGAGI.

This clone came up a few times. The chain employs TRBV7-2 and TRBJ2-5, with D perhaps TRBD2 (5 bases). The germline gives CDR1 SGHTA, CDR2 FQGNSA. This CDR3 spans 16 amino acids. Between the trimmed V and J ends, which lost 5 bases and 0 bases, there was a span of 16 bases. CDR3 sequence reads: CASSPGLTNYQETQYF. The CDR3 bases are TGTGCCAGCAGCCCCGGACTGACGAACTACCAAGAGACCCAGTACTTC. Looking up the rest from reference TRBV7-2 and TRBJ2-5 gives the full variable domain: GAGVSQSPSNKVTEKGKDVELRCDPISGHTALYWYRQSLGQGLEFLIYFQGNSAPDKSGLPSDRFSAERTGGSVSTLTIQRTQQEDSAVYLCASSPGLTNYQETQYFGPGTRLLVL.

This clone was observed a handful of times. This CDR3 reads CASSQGQVNTEAFF. DNA for the CDR3: TGTGCCAGCAGCCAAGGACAAGTTAACACTGAAGCTTTCTTT. The V call is TRBV5-6, the J call TRBJ1-1, with TRBD1 as a possible D gene (5 bases). Trimming stripped 4 bases from V and 2 bases from J, with 12 bases between. Per the germline V gene, CDR1 is SGHDT and CDR2 is YYEEEE. This CDR3 is 14 amino acids long.

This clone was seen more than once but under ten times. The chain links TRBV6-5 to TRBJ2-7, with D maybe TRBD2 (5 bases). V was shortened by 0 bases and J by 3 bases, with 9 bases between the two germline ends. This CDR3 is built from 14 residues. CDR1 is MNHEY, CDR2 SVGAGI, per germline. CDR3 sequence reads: CASSYSVRGYEQYF. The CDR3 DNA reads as TGTGCCAGCAGTTACTCAGTTCGGGGCTACGAGCAGTACTTC.

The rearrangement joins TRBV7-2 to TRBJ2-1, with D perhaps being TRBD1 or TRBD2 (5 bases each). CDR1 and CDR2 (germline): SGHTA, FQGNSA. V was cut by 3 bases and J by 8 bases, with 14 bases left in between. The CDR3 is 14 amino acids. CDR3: CASSFGDRPDEQFF. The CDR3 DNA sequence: TGTGCCAGCAGCTTCGGGGACCGGCCCGATGAGCAGTTCTTC.

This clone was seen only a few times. CDR3 loop: CASSQGATGGYSNQPQHF. CDR3 DNA sequence: TGTGCCAGCAGCCAAGGGGCGACAGGGGGATATAGCAATCAGCCCCAGCATTTT. The rearrangement links TRBV4-2 to TRBJ1-5; 9 bases align to TRBD1. Germline lookup yields CDR1 LGHNA and CDR2 YNFKEQ. The ends lost 1 base at V and 0 bases at J; junction bases unmatched: 7. The CDR3 is 18 residues long.

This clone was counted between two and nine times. The CDR3, as DNA: TGTGCCAGCAGCTTAGGGGGACTAGCGGGAGTAGATACGCAGTATTTT. Protein sequence: CASSLGGLAGVDTQYF. The genes are TRBV7-2 and TRBJ2-3; TRBD2 agrees at 14 bases. Unmatched junction bases numbered 2, after V lost 1 base and J lost 5 bases. CDR1 is SGHTA, CDR2 FQGNSA, per germline. The CDR3 loop spans 16 amino acids.

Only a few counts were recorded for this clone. The CDR3 sequence: CASSAMGANVLTF. CDR3 coding DNA: TGTGCCAGCAGCGCGATGGGGGCCAACGTCCTGACTTTC. V is TRBV9 and J is TRBJ2-6; D not resolved. The ends were cut back, 3 bases at V and 4 bases at J, with 5 bases in the middle. Germline values: CDR1 SGDLS, CDR2 YYNGEE. The CDR3 is 13 residues long.

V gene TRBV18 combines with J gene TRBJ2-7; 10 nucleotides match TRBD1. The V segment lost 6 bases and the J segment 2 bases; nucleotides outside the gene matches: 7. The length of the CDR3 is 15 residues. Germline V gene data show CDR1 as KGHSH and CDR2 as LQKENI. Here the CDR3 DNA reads TGTGCCAGCTCCCCCGGACAGGGGGGCACCTACGAGCAGTACTTC. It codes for CASSPGQGGTYEQYF.

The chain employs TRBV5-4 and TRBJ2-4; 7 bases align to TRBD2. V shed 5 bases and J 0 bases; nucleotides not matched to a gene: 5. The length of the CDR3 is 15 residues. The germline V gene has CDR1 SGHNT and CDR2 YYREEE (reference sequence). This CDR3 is CASRTAGLAKNIQYF. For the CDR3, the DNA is TGTGCCAGCAGGACAGCGGGGTTAGCCAAAAACATTCAGTACTTC.

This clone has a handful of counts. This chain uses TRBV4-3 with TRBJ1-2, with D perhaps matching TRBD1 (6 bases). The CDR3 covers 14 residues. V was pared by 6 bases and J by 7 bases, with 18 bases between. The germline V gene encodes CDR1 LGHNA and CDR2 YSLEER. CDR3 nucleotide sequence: TGCGCCAGCAGGGCTAGGGGGTCTCAGGGTGGCTACACCTTC. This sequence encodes CASRARGSQGGYTF.

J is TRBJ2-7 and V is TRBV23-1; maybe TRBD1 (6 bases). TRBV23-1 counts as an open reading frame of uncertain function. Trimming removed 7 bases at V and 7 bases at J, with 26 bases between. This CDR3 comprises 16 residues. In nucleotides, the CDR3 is TGCGCCAGCATGCTTCTGATACCGGGACACCCTAGTGAGCAGTACTTC. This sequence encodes CASMLLIPGHPSEQYF.

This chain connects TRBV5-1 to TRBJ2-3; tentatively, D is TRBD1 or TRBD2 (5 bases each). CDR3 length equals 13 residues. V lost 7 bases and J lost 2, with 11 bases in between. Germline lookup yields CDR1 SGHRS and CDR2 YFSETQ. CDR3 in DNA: TGCGCCAGCGGGGACGATGTCACAGATACGCAGTATTTT. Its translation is CASGDDVTDTQYF.